What follows describes a single TCR beta chain. What it recognizes is unknown. This entry comes from a study of T-cell reconstitution after alpha-beta-depleted transplantation in children. Study conclusions and caveats: Where alpha-beta T cells came from about two months after transplant was reportedly several hundred expanded graft clones. Certain patients had high TCRbeta diversity at day 60, and it came from recipient T cells and thymic progenitors that survived. Fresh T-cell production supplied most of the T-cell counts and diversity seen one year after transplant.

The trim removed 9 bases at V and 4 bases at J, leaving 4 bases unmatched. Germline V gene sequence: CDR1 KGHDR, CDR2 SFDVKD. The CDR3 contains 14 residues. Preparation of the TCRbeta library was carried out with unique molecular identifiers. From the PCR reads, TCRdb called clonotypes with MiXCR, one entry per CDR3 protein. The table lists about 900,000 distinct CDR3 sequences, around 30% of them singletons. Here the sequenced sample was PBMCs, mostly from graft donor cells, taken 360 days after TCRalphabeta/CD19-depleted stem cell transplant. The clonotype was recovered from a boy less than two years old who had a stem cell transplant for SCID, so the T cells may come from the graft donor. The genes are TRBV24-1 and TRBJ2-2; TRBD2 matches at 10 bases. CDR3 loop: CATQRGGLTGELFF. The CDR3 DNA reads TGTGCCACCCAGCGGGGGGGCCTCACCGGGGAGCTGTTTTTT.